The 18 T cell receptor beta chains in this list originate from one sample, sequenced in a study of blood T cell repertoires in COVID-19. Sequencing was performed with immunoSEQ multiplex PCR; in TCRdb, only in-frame clones are kept and a portion is missing. The profile covers roughly 36,000 clones, with over 90% appearing a single time and approximately 41% taken by the ten largest. The sequencing sample was made of peripheral blood. These receptors all stem from a man aged 60-69 years with active or convalescent COVID-19.

The chain couples TRBV2 to TRBJ2-7, with 9 bases fitting TRBD1. Germline V gene sequence: CDR1 SNHLY, CDR2 FYNNEI. J gave up 6 bases and V 6 bases, and 6 bases lay outside the gene matches. There are 13 residues in the CDR3. In DNA, the CDR3 is TGTGCCAGCAGACCGGGACAGGGAGTCGAGCAGTACTTC. Translating it yields CASRPGQGVEQYF.

Only one count was recorded for this clone. The V gene is TRBV5-1, the J gene TRBJ2-3; a possible D gene is TRBD1 (5 bases). Germline V gene sequence: CDR1 SGHRS, CDR2 YFSETQ. Between the trimmed V and J ends, which lost 0 bases and 3 bases, there was a span of 11 bases. CDR3 length: 15 amino acids. The DNA for the CDR3 is TGCGCCAGCAGCTTGGGACAGTTACAGACAGATACGCAGTATTTT. Its protein is CASSLGQLQTDTQYF.

This chain connects TRBV7-2 to TRBJ2-7; 9 bases fit TRBD2. The V gene's germline CDR1 is SGHTA and CDR2 FQGNSA. The CDR3 has 15 residues. The junction had 9 bases not matched to a gene; V was cut back by 5 bases and J by 4 bases. In DNA form, the CDR3 reads TGTGCCAGCAGCGGTAGCGGGAGAGAGCGTTACGAGCAGTACTTC. Its translation is CASSGSGRERYEQYF.

The V call is TRBV25-1, the J call TRBJ1-1; 10 positions agree with TRBD1. In germline, CDR1 is MGHDK, CDR2 SYGVNS. There are 17 residues in the CDR3. After removal of 4 bases from V and 5 bases from J, the junction contained 13 bases not matched to a gene. The CDR3: CASSALGTGVERTEAFF. The CDR3 DNA follows: TGTGCCAGCAGTGCCCTCGGGACAGGGGTTGAACGGACTGAAGCTTTCTTT.

Remarks on this clone: Other nucleotide sequences in the sample specify the same CDR3. The CDR3 sequence is CASTGQGSTDTQYF. CDR3 DNA sequence: TGTGCCAGCACAGGACAGGGGAGCACAGATACGCAGTATTTT. The chain uses TRBV7-9 and TRBJ2-3; 9 bases fit TRBD1. Germline trimming cut 7 bases from V and 0 bases from J; bases unmatched to any gene: 2. This CDR3 region has 14 residues. The V gene's germline CDR1 is SEHNR and CDR2 FQNEAQ (reference sequence). Full variable domain (outside the CDR3, taken from reference TRBV7-9 and TRBJ2-3): DTGVSQNPRHKITKRGQNVTFRCDPISEHNRLYWYRQTLGQGPEFLTYFQNEAQLEKSRLLSDRFSAERPKGSFSTLEIQRTEQGDSAMYLCASTGQGSTDTQYFGPGTRLTVL.

The V call is TRBV19, the J call TRBJ1-2; 8 nucleotides line up with TRBD1. The germline gives CDR1 LNHDA, CDR2 SQIVND (reference sequence). The CDR3 extends over 14 amino acids. J lost 5 bases, V lost 5 bases, and 7 bases had no gene match. The CDR3 loop is CASSPRTGRYGYTF. The CDR3 nucleotides read TGTGCCAGTAGTCCCCGGACAGGGAGGTATGGCTACACCTTC.

This chain connects TRBV15 to TRBJ1-6; D unclear. V was clipped by 3 bases and J by 0 bases, with 3 bases between them. CDR1 and CDR2 from the germline V gene are LNHNV and YYDKDF (reference sequence). This CDR3 has 14 amino acids. Here the CDR3 DNA reads TGTGCCACCAGCAGCAGCTCCTATAATTCACCCCTCCACTTT. Encoded protein: CATSSSSYNSPLHF.

The chain links TRBV29-1 to TRBJ1-2; D may be TRBD1 (6 bases). Looked up from germline, CDR1 is SQVTM and CDR2 is ANQGSEA. CDR3 length: 13 residues. The V gene lost 1 base and the J gene lost 4 bases, with 10 bases spanning the gap. The chain's CDR3 is CSVEGTASYGYTF. Here the CDR3 DNA reads TGCAGCGTTGAAGGGACAGCCAGCTATGGCTACACCTTC.

The V gene is TRBV7-2, the J gene TRBJ2-7; D is possibly TRBD2 (5 bases). V was pared by 4 bases and J by 4 bases, with 11 bases between. The CDR3 is made up of 13 amino acids. CDR1 is SGHTA and CDR2 is FQGNSA in the germline V gene. The CDR3 coding sequence is TGTGCCAGCAGCTACGAGGGTTGGTACGAGCAGTACTTC. Translating it yields CASSYEGWYEQYF.

The chain uses TRBV5-4 and TRBJ2-6; 8 bases fit TRBD1. Germline V lookup: CDR1 SGHNT, CDR2 YYREEE (reference sequence). Losses at the gene ends were 4 bases for V and 2 bases for J; bases not matched to a gene: 2. This CDR3 contains 15 residues. The CDR3 reads CASSLDRAGANVLTF. In DNA form, the CDR3 reads TGTGCCAGCAGCCTGGACAGGGCTGGGGCCAACGTCCTGACTTTC.

V usage is TRBV5-1 and J usage is TRBJ1-1; 11 bases line up with TRBD1. Germline V gene data show CDR1 as SGHRS and CDR2 as YFSETQ. Germline trimming cut 3 bases from V and 1 base from J; bases unmatched to any gene: 5. The CDR3 is made up of 16 amino acids. CDR3 amino acids: CASSSRTGGKNTEAFF. The CDR3 DNA follows: TGCGCCAGCAGCTCTCGGACAGGGGGCAAGAACACTGAAGCTTTCTTT.

This chain uses TRBV5-1 with TRBJ2-1; possible D gene TRBD2, 6 bases. The CDR3 is made up of 17 amino acids. Trimming shortened V by 2 bases and J by 2 bases, and 17 bases separated the two germline ends. Per the germline V gene, CDR1 is SGHRS and CDR2 is YFSETQ. CDR3 DNA sequence: TGCGCCAGCAGCTTTGATTCCAGTAGCGGAGCCTACAATGAGCAGTTCTTC. As protein: CASSFDSSSGAYNEQFF. Using reference TRBV5-1 and TRBJ2-1 for the parts outside the CDR3, the full variable domain is KAGVTQTPRYLIKTRGQQVTLSCSPISGHRSVSWYQQTPGQGLQFLFEYFSETQRNKGNFPGRFSGRQFSNSRSEMNVSTLELGDSALYLCASSFDSSSGAYNEQFFGPGTRLTVL.

The rearrangement uses TRBV6-4 and TRBJ1-2; 9 bases are a match to TRBD1. The CDR3 is 15 amino acids. Per germline, CDR1 MRHNA and CDR2 SNTAGT. J gave up 4 bases and V 8 bases, and 11 bases lay outside the gene matches. DNA of the CDR3: TGTGCCAGCTCCACTCCGGGACAGGGAGGCTATGGCTACACCTTC. Translation gives CASSTPGQGGYGYTF.

V gene TRBV11-2 combines with J gene TRBJ2-7; 11 positions agree with TRBD2. The CDR3 runs 14 residues. V trimming: 4 bases; J trimming: 3 bases; junction bases outside the gene matches: 2. Germline CDR1 SGHAT, CDR2 FQNNGV. The CDR3 spells CASSSGTSGYEQYF. DNA for the CDR3: TGTGCCAGCAGCTCCGGGACTAGCGGCTACGAGCAGTACTTC.

The V gene is TRBV6-5, the J gene TRBJ2-7, with TRBD1 as a possible D gene (6 bases). Per germline, CDR1 MNHEY and CDR2 SVGAGI. This CDR3 spans 14 amino acids. The ends were cut back, 10 bases at V and 3 bases at J, with 19 bases in the middle. This CDR3 is CATIKTGGYYEQYF. CDR3 DNA: TGTGCCACCATTAAGACAGGAGGATACTACGAGCAGTACTTC.

The CDR3 nucleotides read TGTGCCAGCAGCCCCATCAGGGGTTCTGGGGCCAACGTCCTGACTTTC. It encodes CASSPIRGSGANVLTF. The J gene is TRBJ2-6, the V gene TRBV7-3; D is possibly TRBD1 (6 bases). CDR3 length: 16 residues. Trimming pared 5 bases from V and 1 base from J, leaving 12 bases between. The germline CDR1 and CDR2 sequences are SGHTA and FQGTGA.

The chain uses TRBV7-3 and TRBJ2-1; the match to TRBD1 covers 10 bases. Germline trimming cut 1 base from V and 7 bases from J; bases unmatched to any gene: 4. The CDR3 is made up of 15 amino acids. Germline-derived CDR1 and CDR2 are SGHTA and FQGTGA. CDR3 nucleotide sequence: TGTGCCAGCAGCTTAAGGGGACAGGGGCAAAATGAGCAGTTCTTC. Translated, it gives CASSLRGQGQNEQFF.

This chain joins TRBV4-3 and TRBJ1-3; 8 bases fit TRBD1. J lost 4 bases, V lost 6 bases, and 5 bases had no gene match. This CDR3 has 14 amino acids. The germline gives CDR1 LGHNA, CDR2 YSLEER. CDR3: CASRPGQGGNTIYF. The CDR3 DNA sequence: TGCGCCAGCAGACCAGGACAGGGAGGAAACACCATATATTTT.